A single sample gave rise to the 26 T cell receptor beta chains below, sequenced in a study of CD8+ T cells in alopecia areata. TCR sequencing used cDNA made by reverse transcription of extracted RNA. This table comes from immunoSEQ multiplex PCR, and its TCRdb copy is limited to in-frame clones, with some not included. The sample holds some 20,000 clones, about 70% seen once. It was from alopecia areata patients that lesional scalp punch biopsies and peripheral blood were collected. Material: skin, obtained at week 0. These receptors were obtained from a human donor with alopecia areata.

This clone was found once. The CDR3: CASSQDARGSNQPQHF. As DNA, the CDR3 is TGCGCCAGCAGCCAAGATGCGCGGGGAAGCAATCAGCCCCAGCATTTT. V gene TRBV23-1 combines with J gene TRBJ1-5, with D uncertain. TRBV23-1 is reported as an ORF; its role is uncertain. The V gene lost 6 bases and the J gene lost 1 base, with 16 bases spanning the gap. The CDR3 has 16 amino acids.

This clone was seen just once. The chain has TRBV5-4 and TRBJ1-2; TRBD1 matches at 7 bases. V lost 0 bases, J lost 4 bases, and 3 bases stayed unmatched. CDR3 size: 14 residues. The germline CDR1 and CDR2 sequences are SGHNT and YYREEE (reference sequence). CDR3 sequence reads: CASSLGDSRYGYTF. In nucleotides, the CDR3 is TGTGCCAGCAGCTTGGGGGACAGCCGCTATGGCTACACCTTC.

The chain combines TRBV14 with TRBJ1-3, with 9 positions matching TRBD1. The CDR3 has 21 amino acids. Germline V CDR1 and CDR2: SGHDN, FVKESK. V gave up 2 bases and J gave up 0 bases; unmatched junction bases: 17. The CDR3 loop reads CASSQFSSAWTGASSGNTIYF. The CDR3 DNA sequence: TGTGCCAGCAGCCAATTTTCTTCCGCTTGGACAGGGGCGAGCTCTGGAAACACCATATATTTT.

This clone was seen a few times. The rearrangement uses TRBV7-9 and TRBJ2-7, with D tentatively TRBD2 (7 bases). Per the germline V gene, CDR1 is SEHNR and CDR2 is FQNEAQ (reference sequence). V was cut by 2 bases and J by 6 bases, with 17 bases left in between. CDR3 size: 15 residues. CDR3 DNA: TGTGCCAGCAGCTTAAACGGGGGGCCCGGAAGCGAGCAGTACTTC. It yields the protein CASSLNGGPGSEQYF.

This clone was detected once. The chain uses TRBV6-6 and TRBJ2-7; weak D call: TRBD1 (6 bases). With 0 bases removed from V and 0 bases from J, the gap between germline ends came to 12 bases. Germline V CDR1 and CDR2: MNHNY, SVGAGI (reference sequence). The CDR3 loop spans 16 amino acids. This CDR3 is CASSYSMQGSSYEQYF. As DNA, the CDR3 is TGTGCCAGCAGTTACTCGATGCAGGGGTCCTCCTACGAGCAGTACTTC.

The J gene is TRBJ2-1, the V gene TRBV27; D may match TRBD1 or TRBD2 (5 bases each). This CDR3 spans 16 amino acids. CDR1 is MNHEY, CDR2 SMNVEV, per germline (reference sequence). V lost 4 bases and J 7 bases, leaving 20 bases between the germline ends. The CDR3 DNA reads as TGTGCCAGCAGTTCCCCCAGTGGGGGAAGAAGAAATGAGCAGTTCTTC. It translates to CASSSPSGGRRNEQFF.

The chain links TRBV5-1 to TRBJ2-3; D might be TRBD1 (6 bases). Germline V gives CDR1 SGHRS, CDR2 YFSETQ. The V and J ends lost 3 bases and 4 bases respectively, with 12 bases between them. CDR3 length: 14 amino acids. CDR3 in DNA: TGCGCCAGCAGCTCGCGTGAGGGGGCAGATACGCAGTATTTT. Translating gives CASSSREGADTQYF.

There are a few counts of this clone. The V call is TRBV6-1, the J call TRBJ2-1; perhaps D is TRBD1 or TRBD2 (5 bases each). Germline V gene sequence: CDR1 MNHNS, CDR2 SASEGT. V lost 7 bases and J lost 6, with 10 bases in between. The CDR3 is made up of 12 amino acids. In DNA, the CDR3 is TGTGCCAGCATGGAAGGGACCAATGAGCAGTTCTTC. This codes for CASMEGTNEQFF.

The table lists this clone with a few counts. V usage is TRBV19 and J usage is TRBJ2-6; TRBD1 might be the D (6 bases). V was shortened by 3 bases and J by 4 bases, with 19 bases between the two germline ends. The CDR3 runs to 18 residues. CDR1 and CDR2 from the germline V gene are LNHDA and SQIVND (reference sequence). Written as DNA, the CDR3 is TGTGCCAGTAGTATGGACAGAATATCTGGGAGCGGGGCCAACGTCCTGACTTTC. This sequence encodes CASSMDRISGSGANVLTF.

The chain is built from TRBV7-2 and TRBJ2-3; D unresolved. V lost 4 bases and J 2 bases, leaving 19 bases between the germline ends. The CDR3 extends over 17 amino acids. The V gene's germline CDR1 is SGHTA and CDR2 FQGNSA. The CDR3, as DNA: TGTGCCAGCAGCTCACCTGTCCCCCACCCCCCCACAGATACGCAGTATTTT. Translation: CASSSPVPHPPTDTQYF.

This chain joins TRBV25-1 and TRBJ2-5; D is unclear. This CDR3 is built from 17 residues. Germline loops: CDR1 MGHDK, CDR2 SYGVNS. V was clipped by 5 bases and J by 4 bases, with 23 bases between them. The CDR3 nucleotides are TGTGCCAGCAGTCGCTCCCCTATGACAACGAACCGAGAGACCCAGTACTTC. Its translation is CASSRSPMTTNRETQYF.

This clone has only a few counts. The chain couples TRBV30 to TRBJ2-2; no firm D call. Germline CDR1 reads GTSNPN; CDR2 reads SVGIG (reference sequence). The CDR3 length is 13 residues. V shed 4 bases and J shed 4 bases, with 10 bases lying between them. The CDR3 loop reads CAWIGQPTGELFF. The CDR3 nucleotides read TGTGCCTGGATAGGGCAGCCCACCGGGGAGCTGTTTTTT.

This clone is labeled as medium-sized (0.01 to 0.1%). The CDR3 nucleotides are TGTGCCAGCAGCAGACTAGCGGGGGGCGGAGATACGCAGTATTTT. This codes for CASSRLAGGGDTQYF. V and J are TRBV6-5 and TRBJ2-3; 13 positions match TRBD2. CDR1 and CDR2 (germline): MNHEY, SVGAGI. J was trimmed by 5 bases and V by 6 bases; bases with no gene match: 5. CDR3 length: 15 residues.

Comment on this clone: Given the absence of the conserved phenylalanine or tryptophan at the CDR3 end, a read error is likely. This sequence joins TRBV6-5 and TRBJ1-1; D not certain. V shed 7 bases and J shed 5 bases, with 14 bases lying between them. The CDR3 spans 13 residues. Per germline, CDR1 MNHEY and CDR2 SVGAGI. The DNA for the CDR3 is TGTGCCAGCAACCTGAGAAAGGTGACTGAAGCTTTCCTT. Residues: CASNLRKVTEAFL.

This clone occurred a few times. The chain couples TRBV4-1 to TRBJ1-3; a possible D gene is TRBD1 (5 bases). Germline V gene lookup returns CDR1 MGHRA and CDR2 YSYEKL. V was trimmed by 5 bases and J by 0 bases, leaving 17 bases between them. The CDR3 length is 17 residues. The CDR3, as DNA: TGCGCCAGCAGCGGACTTACAGGCCGGGTCTCTGGAAACACCATATATTTT. Protein product: CASSGLTGRVSGNTIYF.

The chain recombines TRBV6-6 with TRBJ2-5; 7 nucleotides align to TRBD1. The CDR3 loop spans 14 amino acids. CDR1 is MNHNY, CDR2 SVGAGI, per germline (reference sequence). J gave up 5 bases and V 4 bases, and 7 bases lay outside the gene matches. CDR3 sequence reads: CASSSQGIGETQYF. The CDR3 bases are TGTGCCAGCAGTTCACAGGGGATAGGCGAGACCCAGTACTTC.

In its sample, this clone was seen a few times. The V call is TRBV11-2, the J call TRBJ1-1; TRBD1 matches 8 bases. V trimming: 8 bases; J trimming: 1 base; junction bases outside the gene matches: 9. CDR1 and CDR2 (germline): SGHAT, FQNNGV. This CDR3 has 15 amino acids. The CDR3 sequence: CASSLNTGGNTEAFF. The DNA of the CDR3 is TGTGCCAGCTCCCTTAATACAGGGGGGAACACTGAAGCTTTCTTT.

The V gene is TRBV6-5, the J gene TRBJ1-4; 10 bases agree with TRBD1. The CDR3 totals 15 residues. Trimming removed 2 bases from V and 7 bases from J; junction bases left unmatched: 4. Germline V gene data show CDR1 as MNHEY and CDR2 as SVGAGI. The CDR3 reads CASSYGQGGGEKLFF. CDR3 DNA: TGTGCCAGCAGTTACGGACAGGGGGGAGGTGAAAAACTGTTTTTT.

The V call is TRBV29-1, the J call TRBJ2-3; the D is unclear. From germline, CDR1 is SQVTM and CDR2 ANQGSEA. The length of the CDR3 is 12 residues. The V end was cut by 7 bases, the J end by 4 bases, with 12 bases between. DNA for the CDR3: TGCAGCGCCAAAAGACTCGCAGATACGCAGTATTTT. This sequence encodes CSAKRLADTQYF.

The rearrangement uses TRBV4-2 and TRBJ2-3; TRBD2 matches at 11 bases. Germline V gene lookup returns CDR1 LGHNA and CDR2 YNFKEQ. The CDR3 is 18 residues long. The junction had 7 bases not matched to a gene; V was cut back by 0 bases and J by 2 bases. The CDR3 DNA reads TGTGCCAGCAGCCAAGAGGCCGGGACTAGCGGATTCACAGATACGCAGTATTTT. It specifies CASSQEAGTSGFTDTQYF.

The chain recombines TRBV6-6 with TRBJ2-7, with TRBD2 identical over 13 bases. The ends lost 6 bases at V and 2 bases at J; junction bases unmatched: 1. The germline CDR1 and CDR2 sequences are MNHNY and SVGAGI (reference sequence). This CDR3 has 14 amino acids. The CDR3 sequence: CASRTSGGAYEQYF. The CDR3 DNA is TGTGCCAGCAGAACTAGCGGGGGGGCCTACGAGCAGTACTTC.

This chain links TRBV4-2 with TRBJ2-7; 7 bases match TRBD1. Unmatched junction bases numbered 4, after V lost 4 bases and J lost 1 base. Germline V CDR1 and CDR2: LGHNA, YNFKEQ. CDR3 length equals 14 residues. CDR3 in amino acids: CASSRTGDSYEQYF. CDR3 DNA sequence: TGTGCCAGCAGCCGAACAGGGGATTCCTACGAGCAGTACTTC.

This clone was seen more than once but under ten times. The chain has TRBV11-2 and TRBJ2-1, with D unclear. The CDR3 has 13 amino acids. V was cut by 1 base and J by 9 bases, with 10 bases left in between. Germline V gene lookup returns CDR1 SGHAT and CDR2 FQNNGV. The CDR3 region has the DNA TGTGCCAGCAGCTTAGTTTCTGTCCGTGAGCAGTTCTTC. This encodes CASSLVSVREQFF.

This chain joins TRBV9 and TRBJ2-7; D is tentatively TRBD1 or TRBD2 (7 bases each). Germline V gene data show CDR1 as SGDLS and CDR2 as YYNGEE. The CDR3 has 15 amino acids. Trimming left V 6 bases short and J 5 bases short, with 21 bases between. In nucleotides, the CDR3 is TGTGCCAGCAATGCAGGGGGGGATTTTCGCAACGAGCAGTACTTC. Translating it yields CASNAGGDFRNEQYF. Full variable domain (rest looked up from reference TRBV9 and TRBJ2-7): DSGVTQTPKHLITATGQRVTLRCSPRSGDLSVYWYQQSLDQGLQFLIQYYNGEERAKGNILERFSAQQFPDLHSELNLSSLELGDSALYFCASNAGGDFRNEQYFGPGTRLTVT.

The rearrangement joins TRBV6-5 to TRBJ1-4; D unclear. The CDR3 is made up of 13 amino acids. The germline CDR1 and CDR2 sequences are MNHEY and SVGAGI. V was pared by 6 bases and J by 8 bases, with 13 bases between. The CDR3 protein is CASRDGRREKLFF. CDR3 nucleotide sequence: TGTGCCAGCAGGGACGGGAGGAGGGAAAAACTGTTTTTT.

The CDR3 region has the DNA TGTGCCAGCAGCCCCCGGGGGGATCTCAACTATGGCTACACCTTC. This encodes CASSPRGDLNYGYTF. V usage is TRBV5-8 and J usage is TRBJ1-2, with D possibly being TRBD1 (5 bases). The CDR3 totals 15 residues. Germline CDR1 reads SGHTS; CDR2 reads YDEGEE. Trimming left V 4 bases short and J 2 bases short, with 15 bases between.